Below are 21 T cell receptor beta chains sequenced from a single sample in a study of siplizumab effects on memory and regulatory T cells. Only in-frame clones appear in the TCRdb table, and some are missing; sequencing was by immunoSEQ multiplex PCR. The data show more than 85,000 clones, with 92% seen just once and 1.1% held by the top ten. Sequences were obtained from CD4+ T cells sorted from blood. Every receptor here comes from a human donor in good health.

The rearrangement links TRBV28 to TRBJ1-3; a weak D match, TRBD1 (5 bases). The V gene lost 1 base and the J gene lost 3 bases, with 13 bases spanning the gap. This CDR3 spans 16 amino acids. Germline V gene sequence: CDR1 MDHEN, CDR2 SYDVKM. DNA for the CDR3: TGTGCCAGCAGTTTATCCGGGGGTCGTTTTGGAAACACCATATATTTT. Amino acids: CASSLSGGRFGNTIYF.

The CDR3 DNA reads as TGTGCCAGCAGTATCCGGGACAGTTTAGACGAGCAGTACTTC. Amino acid sequence: CASSIRDSLDEQYF. J is TRBJ2-7 and V is TRBV6-1; TRBD1 agrees at 7 bases. The CDR3 is 14 amino acids. The J segment lost 5 bases and the V segment lost 5 bases, leaving 9 bases of the junction unmatched. CDR1 and CDR2 from the germline V gene are MNHNS and SASEGT.

This sequence joins TRBV7-8 and TRBJ1-5; possibly TRBD1 for D (5 bases). Per the germline V gene, CDR1 is SGHVS and CDR2 is FQNEAQ. The CDR3 is 16 amino acids. Trimming removed 1 base from V and 7 bases from J, with 17 bases in between. The CDR3 protein is CASSLGTPPGWQPQHF. For the CDR3, the DNA is TGTGCCAGCAGCTTAGGGACACCCCCAGGCTGGCAGCCCCAGCATTTT.

The rearrangement joins TRBV6-1 to TRBJ2-7; D not certain. The CDR3 covers 12 residues. The germline V gene has CDR1 MNHNS and CDR2 SASEGT. The ends were cut back, 1 base at V and 3 bases at J, with 4 bases in the middle. The DNA of the CDR3 is TGTGCCAGCAGTGAAGGGGTCTACGAGCAGTACTTC. It is translated as CASSEGVYEQYF.

The CDR3 here is CASSDETGGLNTGELFF. Written as DNA, the CDR3 is TGTGCCAGCAGTGACGAGACAGGGGGCCTTAACACCGGGGAGCTGTTTTTT. The J gene is TRBJ2-2, the V gene TRBV6-1, with 10 bases lining up with TRBD1. Germline CDR1 and CDR2: MNHNS and SASEGT. V was clipped by 3 bases and J by 2 bases; unmatched bases: 6. The CDR3 is 17 residues long.

The V and J genes are TRBV6-5 and TRBJ2-7, with unresolved D. The CDR3 runs to 15 residues. CDR1 and CDR2 from the germline V gene are MNHEY and SVGAGI. V was pared by 2 bases and J by 3 bases, with 14 bases between. The CDR3 sequence: CASSYRPSRDYEQYF. The CDR3 nucleotides are TGTGCCAGCAGTTACCGTCCGTCGCGAGACTACGAGCAGTACTTC.

V and J are TRBV28 and TRBJ1-1; D is unresolved. Germline CDR1 reads MDHEN; CDR2 reads SYDVKM. The CDR3 totals 11 residues. Trimming stripped 2 bases from V and 8 bases from J, with 6 bases between. This CDR3 reads CASSLQWEAFF. The CDR3 region has the DNA TGTGCCAGCAGTTTACAGTGGGAAGCTTTCTTT.

This clone appeared a single time. The chain links TRBV21-1 to TRBJ2-1; the D segment call TRBD2 is taken from the table without a DNA check. TRBV21-1 is a pseudogene locus. The CDR3 covers 15 residues. The CDR3 nucleotides read TGTGCCAGCAGCAAACTTCCGGGATTTGGCAATGAGCAGTTCTTC. Translating gives CASSKLPGFGNEQFF.

V gene TRBV6-1 combines with J gene TRBJ2-7, with TRBD1 as a possible D gene (5 bases). V lost 6 bases and J lost 3, with 9 bases in between. This CDR3 spans 12 amino acids. Germline V gives CDR1 MNHNS, CDR2 SASEGT. This chain's CDR3 is CASRPQGYEQYF. In DNA, the CDR3 is TGTGCCAGCAGGCCGCAGGGCTACGAGCAGTACTTC.

This sequence joins TRBV5-1 and TRBJ2-1, with 7 bases fitting TRBD2. After removal of 4 bases from V and 4 bases from J, the junction contained 5 bases not matched to a gene. The length of the CDR3 is 14 residues. Germline V CDR1 and CDR2: SGHRS, YFSETQ. DNA of the CDR3: TGCGCCAGCAGCCCGGGAGGCTATTACAATGAGCAGTTCTTC. Protein product: CASSPGGYYNEQFF.

The chain has TRBV4-1 and TRBJ2-6; D possibly corresponds to TRBD1 (6 bases). This CDR3 has 17 amino acids. Germline lookup yields CDR1 MGHRA and CDR2 YSYEKL. Between the trimmed V and J ends, which lost 1 base and 4 bases, there was a span of 14 bases. In nucleotides, the CDR3 is TGCGCCAGCAGCCAAGCGGAGCAGGGGTCGGGGGCCAACGTCCTGACTTTC. Protein: CASSQAEQGSGANVLTF.

V usage is TRBV6-1 and J usage is TRBJ2-7; 11 nucleotides line up with TRBD2. Unmatched junction bases numbered 7, after V lost 7 bases and J lost 2 bases. The germline V gene has CDR1 MNHNS and CDR2 SASEGT. This CDR3 spans 15 amino acids. CDR3 residues: CASIVTSGAAYEQYF. Here the CDR3 DNA reads TGTGCCAGCATCGTGACTAGCGGGGCTGCCTACGAGCAGTACTTC.

The rearrangement links TRBV27 to TRBJ1-5, with D tentatively TRBD1 (6 bases). The CDR3 loop spans 14 amino acids. In germline, CDR1 is MNHEY, CDR2 SMNVEV (reference sequence). V gave up 5 bases and J gave up 11 bases, with 19 bases separating them. The CDR3 bases are TGTGCCAGCAGTCCCACAGGGTGGTTACGAGCCCAGCATTTT. It translates to CASSPTGWLRAQHF.

The V and J genes are TRBV5-8 and TRBJ1-1; D call uncertain. The V end lost 0 bases, the J end lost 0 bases, and 18 bases lay between the germline ends. The CDR3 loop spans 18 amino acids. Germline CDR1 SGHTS, CDR2 YDEGEE. CDR3 nucleotide sequence: TGTGCCAGCAGCTTGGGGTCGGGTTCAGGTGTTATGAACACTGAAGCTTTCTTT. Protein: CASSLGSGSGVMNTEAFF.

V gene TRBV5-1 combines with J gene TRBJ2-1, with 9 positions matching TRBD2. CDR3 size: 15 residues. The V gene end was trimmed by 2 bases and the J gene end by 5 bases; junction bases not matched to a gene: 5. CDR1 SGHRS and CDR2 YFSETQ come from the germline V gene. Written as DNA, the CDR3 is TGCGCCAGCAGCTTCTCTAGCGGGACAAACAATGAGCAGTTCTTC. Its translation is CASSFSSGTNNEQFF.

This chain uses TRBV19 with TRBJ2-5, with D tentatively TRBD1 (5 bases). The germline V and J ends were trimmed by 5 bases and 7 bases, with 26 bases remaining between them. The CDR3 runs to 17 residues. In germline, CDR1 is LNHDA, CDR2 SQIVND (reference sequence). The CDR3 loop is CASSSWDSGSPRGTQYF. DNA for the CDR3: TGTGCCAGTAGTTCGTGGGATAGTGGCAGCCCTAGGGGGACCCAGTACTTC. Full variable domain (missing parts from reference TRBV19 and TRBJ2-5): DGGITQSPKYLFRKEGQNVTLSCEQNLNHDAMYWYRQDPGQGLRLIYYSQIVNDFQKGDIAEGYSVSREKKESFPLTVTSAQKNPTAFYLCASSSWDSGSPRGTQYFGPGTRLLVL.

The V gene is TRBV27, the J gene TRBJ1-6; no clear D. The V end lost 6 bases, the J end lost 9 bases, and 15 bases lay between the germline ends. The CDR3 length is 14 residues. The V gene's germline CDR1 is MNHEY and CDR2 SMNVEV (reference sequence). In DNA, the CDR3 is TGTGCCAGCAGACCAAACAGACACTTTTCACCCCTCCACTTT. This gives the protein CASRPNRHFSPLHF.

The V call is TRBV19, the J call TRBJ1-3; D gene unclear. The germline V gene has CDR1 LNHDA and CDR2 SQIVND (reference sequence). The CDR3 extends over 11 amino acids. The germline V and J ends were trimmed by 6 bases and 6 bases, with 6 bases remaining between them. This CDR3 reads CASRHLNTIYF. DNA of the CDR3: TGTGCCAGTAGACATTTAAACACCATATATTTT. Looking up the rest from reference TRBV19 and TRBJ1-3 gives the full variable domain: DGGITQSPKYLFRKEGQNVTLSCEQNLNHDAMYWYRQDPGQGLRLIYYSQIVNDFQKGDIAEGYSVSREKKESFPLTVTSAQKNPTAFYLCASRHLNTIYFGEGSWLTVV.

CDR3 sequence (DNA): TGCGCCAGCAGCTTGGATAGGGCCCAGGGGTACGAGCAGTACTTC. Protein sequence: CASSLDRAQGYEQYF. The chain recombines TRBV5-1 with TRBJ2-7; possible D gene TRBD1, 6 bases. The CDR3 is made up of 15 amino acids. Between the trimmed V and J ends, which lost 0 bases and 4 bases, there was a span of 14 bases. Germline-derived CDR1 and CDR2 are SGHRS and YFSETQ.

This chain uses TRBV7-3 with TRBJ2-2; D is ambiguous. The CDR3 runs to 16 residues. Germline V gene data show CDR1 as SGHTA and CDR2 as FQGTGA. Trimming left V 2 bases short and J 0 bases short, with 10 bases between. The CDR3 loop reads CASSLVRGANTGELFF. Written as DNA, the CDR3 is TGTGCCAGCAGCTTAGTTCGTGGGGCGAACACCGGGGAGCTGTTTTTT.

The chain carries TRBV2 and TRBJ2-2; D is uncertain. Per germline, CDR1 SNHLY and CDR2 FYNNEI. The CDR3 consists of 12 residues. The V and J ends lost 6 bases and 6 bases respectively, with 8 bases between them. CDR3 sequence (DNA): TGTGCCAGCAGCGTAGAGGCCGGGGAGCTGTTTTTT. As protein: CASSVEAGELFF. The variable domain in full, with the rest retrieved from reference TRBV2 and TRBJ2-2, is EPEVTQTPSHQVTQMGQEVILRCVPISNHLYFYWYRQILGQKVEFLVSFYNNEISEKSEIFDDQFSVERPDGSNFTLKIRSTKLEDSAMYFCASSVEAGELFFGEGSRLTVL.